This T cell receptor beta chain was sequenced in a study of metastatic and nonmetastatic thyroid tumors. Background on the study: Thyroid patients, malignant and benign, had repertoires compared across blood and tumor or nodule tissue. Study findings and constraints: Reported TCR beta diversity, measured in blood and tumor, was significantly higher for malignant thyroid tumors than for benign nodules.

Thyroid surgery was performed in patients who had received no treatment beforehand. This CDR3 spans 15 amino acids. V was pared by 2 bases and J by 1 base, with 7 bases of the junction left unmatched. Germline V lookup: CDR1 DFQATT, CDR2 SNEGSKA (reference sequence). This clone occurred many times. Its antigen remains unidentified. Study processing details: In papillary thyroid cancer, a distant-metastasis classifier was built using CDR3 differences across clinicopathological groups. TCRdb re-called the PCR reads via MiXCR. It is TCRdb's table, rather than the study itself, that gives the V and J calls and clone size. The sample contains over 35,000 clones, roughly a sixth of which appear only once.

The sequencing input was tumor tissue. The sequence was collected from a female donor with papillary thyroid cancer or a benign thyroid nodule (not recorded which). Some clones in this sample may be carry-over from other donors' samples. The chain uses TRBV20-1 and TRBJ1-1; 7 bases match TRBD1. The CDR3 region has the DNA TGCAGTGCTAGATGGAGGGGGCTCCGGAACACTGAAGCTTTCTTT. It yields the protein CSARWRGLRNTEAFF.